This T cell receptor (beta chain) was sequenced during a study of regulatory T cells in long-lasting Graves disease. The CDR3 is 14 amino acids. Germline assignment: CDR1 MNHNS and CDR2 SASEGT. The ends were cut back, 6 bases at V and 0 bases at J, with 9 bases in the middle. Noted time point: persistent/refractory GD, antithyroid drugs over 5 years with positive TRAb. TCR sequences were obtained from RNA taken from PBMCs. Library construction for TCR beta used iRepertoire HTBI primers and Arm-PCR of CDR3 regions. TCRdb passed the multiplex PCR reads through MiXCR, listing each CDR3 protein once. This sample carries approximately 400,000 distinct CDR3 sequences, 20% to 25% of them seen once, and the ten largest clones take roughly a quarter. This clonotype was seen only a few times. The antigen remains unidentified. Findings and limits, study-wide: Graves' patients with persistent disease showed TCR diversity lower than patients newly diagnosed. Preferential use of TRBV28, TRBJ1-2 and TRBJ2-5 was seen in persistent disease.

The sequence was obtained from a woman in her 40s with Graves disease. Sequences were derived from peripheral blood mononuclear cells (PBMCs), sampled when the disease was refractory, from a patient treated with antithyroid drugs. The chain carries TRBV6-1 and TRBJ1-5; D is ambiguous. The CDR3 sequence is CASSPWGSNQPQHF. As DNA, the CDR3 is TGTGCCAGCAGCCCCTGGGGTAGCAATCAGCCCCAGCATTTT.